A selection of T cell receptor beta chains follows, all from one sample in a study of beta chain features in type 1 diabetes. Clones were read by immunoSEQ multiplex PCR, and TCRdb kept only the in-frame ones, dropping some. The table lists about 240,000 clones, about 30% of them singletons. Material for sequencing was central memory CD4+ T cells from blood. The receptor source for this set is a man younger than 40 in good health. CDR3s include the opening cysteine and the closing phenylalanine or tryptophan. A D gene is named only where the DNA matches it firmly. Clone size, where shown, is once, few, many, or a class for clones that have expanded.

cdr3_aa,cdr3_nt,j_call,clone_size,v_call,d_call
CASGGGIEQYF,TGTGCCAGTGGAGGGGGCATCGAGCAGTACTTC,TRBJ2-7,NA,TRBV19,NA
CASSPMGQGIRGAQYF,TGTGCCAGCTCACCAATGGGACAGGGAATACGAGGGGCCCAGTACTTC,TRBJ2-5,NA,TRBV18,TRBD1
CATSRDGGSGNQPQHF,TGTGCCACCAGCAGAGACGGGGGTAGCGGCAATCAGCCCCAGCATTTT,TRBJ1-5,once,TRBV15,NA
CAWSGRHSEPQHF,TGTGCCTGGAGTGGCAGGCATAGCGAGCCCCAGCATTTT,TRBJ1-5,few,TRBV30,NA
CASQPGTGSYEQYF,TGTGCCAGCCAGCCCGGGACAGGGAGCTACGAGCAGTACTTC,TRBJ2-7,NA,TRBV18,TRBD1
CASSGTSGGPQNEQYF,TGCGCCAGCAGCGGGACTAGCGGGGGGCCCCAGAACGAGCAGTACTTC,TRBJ2-7,few,TRBV5-1,TRBD2
CASTLGLAGPSTDTQYF,TGTGCCAGCACCCTGGGACTAGCGGGACCTAGCACAGATACGCAGTATTTT,TRBJ2-3,once,TRBV5-6,TRBD2
CASSLTALQVRVDQPQHF,TGCGCCAGCAGTCTCACAGCCCTCCAGGTAAGGGTGGATCAGCCCCAGCATTTT,TRBJ1-5,NA,TRBV23-1,NA
CASSLASREDGYTF,TGTGCCAGCAGCTTAGCCTCCAGGGAAGACGGCTACACCTTC,TRBJ1-2,few,TRBV7-2,NA
CANSPRGEGRHEQYF,TGTGCCAACAGCCCCAGAGGCGAGGGACGCCACGAGCAGTACTTC,TRBJ2-7,NA,TRBV9,NA
CASSMQGTMNTEAFF,TGTGCCAGTAGTATGCAAGGGACCATGAACACTGAAGCTTTCTTT,TRBJ1-1,few,TRBV19,NA
CASSPNYGNEQFF,TGTGCCAGCTCACCTAATTACGGTAATGAGCAGTTCTTC,TRBJ2-1,once,TRBV18,NA
CASSYPTGDEGSPLHF,TGTGCCAGCAGCTACCCGACAGGGGATGAGGGTTCACCCCTCCACTTT,TRBJ1-6,NA,TRBV5-6,TRBD1
CAWLGQGSYGYTF,TGTGCCTGGTTAGGACAGGGGAGCTATGGCTACACCTTC,TRBJ1-2,NA,TRBV30,TRBD1
CASNPRASTDTQYF,TGTGCCAGCAACCCTCGTGCATCGACAGATACGCAGTATTTT,TRBJ2-3,once,TRBV7-8,NA
CASSEYIENYGYTF,TGTGCCAGCAGTGAATACATCGAGAACTATGGCTACACCTTC,TRBJ1-2,NA,TRBV2,NA
CASSLASGGSQETQYF,TGTGCCAGCAGCTTAGCTAGCGGGGGTTCCCAAGAGACCCAGTACTTC,TRBJ2-5,NA,TRBV7-2,TRBD2
CASSKNRLGPQETQYF,TGTGCCAGCAGTAAAAACCGGTTAGGGCCGCAAGAGACCCAGTACTTC,TRBJ2-5,NA,TRBV7-9,NA
CASSSSGPASNQPQHF,TGTGCCAGCTCATCATCGGGACCGGCTAGCAATCAGCCCCAGCATTTT,TRBJ1-5,NA,TRBV18,NA
CAISKDYEQYF,TGTGCCATCAGTAAAGACTACGAGCAGTACTTC,TRBJ2-7,many,TRBV10-3,NA
CASSLGSGGTDTQYF,TGTGCCAGCAGCTTAGGGTCGGGTGGGACAGATACGCAGTATTTT,TRBJ2-3,NA,TRBV7-2,NA
CARTSGRSTYEQYF,TGTGCCCGTACTAGCGGGAGGTCCACCTACGAGCAGTACTTC,TRBJ2-7,few,TRBV30,TRBD2
CASSQVGGRDSNEQFF,TGCGCCAGCAGCCAAGTTGGGGGTAGAGACAGCAATGAGCAGTTCTTC,TRBJ2-1,many,TRBV4-1,NA
CASSSTGLNGYTF,TGTGCCAGCAGCTCGACAGGGTTAAATGGCTACACCTTC,TRBJ1-2,NA,TRBV5-4,TRBD1
CASSAGTARTRDEQFF,TGTGCCAGCAGTGCAGGGACAGCAAGGACTAGAGATGAGCAGTTCTTC,TRBJ2-1,NA,TRBV6-1,NA
CAWSVLAGPQYF,TGTGCCTGGAGTGTACTAGCGGGACCGCAGTACTTC,TRBJ2-7,NA,TRBV30,TRBD2
CAWSPLGLGEQYF,TGTGCCTGGAGTCCTCTGGGTTTGGGAGAGCAGTACTTC,TRBJ2-7,NA,TRBV30,NA
CSAPGKETQYF,TGCAGTGCTCCCGGGAAAGAGACCCAGTACTTC,TRBJ2-5,few,TRBV20-1,NA
CASSGLANEQYF,TGTGCCAGCAGCGGACTAGCTAACGAGCAGTACTTC,TRBJ2-7,few,TRBV7-2,TRBD2
CASSPPAGAQETQYF,TGTGCCAGCTCACCACCGGCAGGGGCCCAAGAGACCCAGTACTTC,TRBJ2-5,NA,TRBV18,NA
CASSFPPRERWDNEQFF,TGTGCCAGCAGCTTTCCCCCCCGGGAGAGGTGGGACAATGAGCAGTTCTTC,TRBJ2-1,NA,TRBV7-8,NA
CAITKTGVGTDTQYF,TGTGCCATCACTAAAACAGGGGTCGGCACAGATACGCAGTATTTT,TRBJ2-3,few,TRBV10-3,TRBD1
CASEANTEAFF,TGTGCCAGCGAGGCGAACACTGAAGCTTTCTTT,TRBJ1-1,NA,TRBV2,NA
CASSVEGENTEAFF,TGTGCCAGCAGCGTAGAAGGGGAAAACACTGAAGCTTTCTTT,TRBJ1-1,NA,TRBV9,NA
CASRALSGNTIYF,TGTGCCAGCAGAGCCCTCTCTGGAAACACCATATATTTT,TRBJ1-3,NA,TRBV5-6,NA
CASSAKGDTQYF,TGTGCCAGCAGTGCTAAAGGAGATACGCAGTATTTT,TRBJ2-3,NA,TRBV6-1,NA
CASSKRGGSTNEQFF,TGTGCCAGCAGCAAAAGGGGCGGGAGTACCAATGAGCAGTTCTTC,TRBJ2-1,NA,TRBV7-2,TRBD2
CATSRDGRVGNEQFF,TGTGCCACCAGCAGGGACGGCAGGGTTGGGAATGAGCAGTTCTTC,TRBJ2-1,NA,TRBV15,NA
CASSTGLADGYNEQFF,TGTGCCAGCAGCACAGGACTAGCGGATGGCTACAATGAGCAGTTCTTC,TRBJ2-1,few,TRBV2,TRBD2
CAYSEAYYGYTF,TGTGCCTACTCGGAGGCCTACTATGGCTACACCTTC,TRBJ1-2,NA,TRBV30,NA
CASSLSLTGNTGELFF,TGTGCCAGCAGCTTATCCCTTACTGGGAACACCGGGGAGCTGTTTTTT,TRBJ2-2,NA,TRBV7-7,NA
CAIPTSVSLNTGELFF,TGTGCCATTCCAACTAGCGTCTCTTTGAACACCGGGGAGCTGTTTTTT,TRBJ2-2,NA,TRBV7-9,TRBD2
CASSMGQVGETQYF,TGTGCCAGCAGCATGGGACAGGTTGGGGAGACCCAGTACTTC,TRBJ2-5,NA,TRBV7-2,TRBD1
CASSSGLQETQYF,TGTGCCAGCTCGTCGGGGCTGCAAGAGACCCAGTACTTC,TRBJ2-5,few,TRBV18,NA
CASTRTMSRGEQFF,TGTGCCAGCACCCGAACCATGTCGAGGGGTGAGCAGTTCTTC,TRBJ2-1,few,TRBV28,NA
CASSWDSPRTDTQYF,TGTGCCAGCAGCTGGGACAGCCCACGCACAGATACGCAGTATTTT,TRBJ2-3,few,TRBV2,TRBD1
CASSAGATYGYTF,TGTGCCAGCAGTGCAGGGGCGACCTATGGCTACACCTTC,TRBJ1-2,NA,TRBV2,NA
CASSRTSGGLVYEQYF,TGTGCCAGCTCAAGGACTAGCGGGGGATTAGTTTACGAGCAGTACTTC,TRBJ2-7,NA,TRBV18,TRBD2
CASSLGTGDYSPLHF,TGTGCCAGCTCACTTGGGACAGGGGATTATTCACCCCTCCACTTT,TRBJ1-6,NA,TRBV18,TRBD1
CASSLVAVHSTDTQYF,TGTGCCAGCAGCTTAGTGGCCGTCCATTCCACAGATACGCAGTATTTT,TRBJ2-3,NA,TRBV7-2,NA
CSAYLAFSYNEQFF,TGCAGCGCGTACCTTGCGTTCTCCTACAATGAGCAGTTCTTC,TRBJ2-1,NA,TRBV29-1,NA
CASSQSGSSTDTQYF,TGCGCCAGCAGCCAAAGCGGATCTAGCACAGATACGCAGTATTTT,TRBJ2-3,NA,TRBV4-3,NA
CAWSFSGVNTGELFF,TGTGCCTGGAGTTTTAGCGGAGTCAACACCGGGGAGCTGTTTTTT,TRBJ2-2,NA,TRBV30,NA
CASSRTVTEYNEQFF,TGTGCCAGCAGCCGTACCGTGACGGAATACAATGAGCAGTTCTTC,TRBJ2-1,few,TRBV11-3,NA
CASSDGGNSPLHF,TGTGCGTCATCCGACGGGGGTAATTCACCCCTCCACTTT,TRBJ1-6,many,TRBV2,NA
CASSPSGRREQYF,TGTGCCAGCAGCCCTAGCGGGAGGCGAGAGCAGTACTTC,TRBJ2-7,NA,TRBV28,TRBD2
CAWSQVAGGPPRGNEQFF,TGTGCCTGGAGTCAGGTAGCGGGGGGGCCTCCAAGAGGAAATGAGCAGTTCTTC,TRBJ2-1,few,TRBV30,TRBD2